A single sample gave rise to the 14 T cell receptor beta chains below, sequenced in a study of PD-1 blockade in classical Hodgkin lymphoma. Sequencing used immunoSEQ multiplex PCR; TCRdb keeps in-frame clones, though not all of them. This sample has tens of thousands of clones, with around 90% found just once. Relapses following autologous stem cell transplantation were seen in all patients, with brentuximab vedotin exposure varying. The source material was peripheral blood mononuclear cells (PBMCs), sampled at baseline. The receptors stem from a human donor with classical Hodgkin lymphoma.

This chain links TRBV29-1 with TRBJ2-1; 10 nucleotides agree with TRBD2. The CDR3 is made up of 14 amino acids. Per germline, CDR1 SQVTM and CDR2 ANQGSEA. V was clipped by 2 bases and J by 10 bases; unmatched bases: 8. CDR3 protein: CSVEKLAGRVEQFF. CDR3 in DNA: TGCAGCGTTGAAAAACTAGCGGGAAGGGTAGAGCAGTTCTTC.

In nucleotides, the CDR3 is TGTGCTTTGGGACCCTCCCATGAGCAGTTCTTC. This gives the protein CALGPSHEQFF. The chain is built from TRBV7-9 and TRBJ2-1, with D perhaps TRBD1 or TRBD2 (5 bases each). Germline CDR1 and CDR2: SEHNR and FQNEAQ (reference sequence). The CDR3 extends over 11 amino acids.

The chain has TRBV18 and TRBJ2-7; the D gene is possibly TRBD1 (5 bases). V was trimmed by 2 bases and J by 6 bases, leaving 11 bases between them. CDR1 and CDR2 from the germline V gene are KGHSH and LQKENI. The CDR3 spans 13 residues. CDR3 DNA: TGTGCCAGCTCACCAACAGGCGTAAGCGAGCAGTACTTC. Translating it yields CASSPTGVSEQYF.

This chain uses TRBV7-9 with TRBJ2-2; TRBD2 matches at 9 bases. This CDR3 region has 17 residues. V dropped 5 bases and J dropped 6; count of bases not matched to a gene: 13. The germline gives CDR1 SEHNR, CDR2 FQNEAQ (reference sequence). The CDR3 sequence is CASSPEGTSFHAGELFF. CDR3 in DNA: TGTGCCAGCAGCCCTGAAGGGACTAGCTTTCACGCCGGGGAGCTGTTTTTT.

The chain carries TRBV5-4 and TRBJ2-7, with 8 bases fitting TRBD1. Germline values: CDR1 SGHNT, CDR2 YYREEE (reference sequence). This CDR3 comprises 15 residues. The V gene end was trimmed by 1 base and the J gene end by 4 bases; junction bases not matched to a gene: 7. CDR3 coding DNA: TGTGCCAGCAGCTTGAGCCCGGGACAGGTTTACGAGCAGTACTTC. Protein sequence: CASSLSPGQVYEQYF.

The chain couples TRBV7-9 to TRBJ1-1; tentative D call: TRBD1 (5 bases). The ends were cut back, 6 bases at V and 4 bases at J, with 12 bases in the middle. The germline CDR1 and CDR2 sequences are SEHNR and FQNEAQ (reference sequence). The CDR3 contains 13 residues. This chain's CDR3 is CASRLDGGTEAFF. The CDR3 nucleotides read TGTGCCAGCAGACTAGACGGGGGCACTGAAGCTTTCTTT.

This chain uses TRBV6-1 with TRBJ2-7; 7 positions match TRBD2. This CDR3 region has 15 residues. V lost 2 bases, J lost 4 bases, and 8 bases stayed unmatched. Looked up from germline, CDR1 is MNHNS and CDR2 is SASEGT. The CDR3 DNA is TGTGCCAGCAGTGAAAGAGTCCTAGCGGCTTACGAGCAGTACTTC. This translates into CASSERVLAAYEQYF.

Here the CDR3 reads CASRLSGTQYNEQFF. The CDR3 nucleotides are TGTGCCAGCCGACTCAGCGGGACCCAATACAATGAGCAGTTCTTC. This rearrangement joins TRBV19 to TRBJ2-1; 7 bases map to TRBD2. The V gene's germline CDR1 is LNHDA and CDR2 SQIVND (reference sequence). The CDR3 length is 15 residues. The J segment lost 4 bases and the V segment lost 9 bases, leaving 12 bases of the junction unmatched.

In this sample, this clone turned up a few times. The chain is built from TRBV30 and TRBJ1-1; D is possibly TRBD1 (5 bases). Germline CDR1 is GTSNPN and CDR2 is SVGIG (reference sequence). The ends were cut back, 0 bases at V and 2 bases at J, with 13 bases in the middle. The CDR3 is 15 amino acids. In nucleotides, the CDR3 is TGTGCCTGGAGTGTACTCGGGGGTCTTAACACTGAAGCTTTCTTT. Translating it yields CAWSVLGGLNTEAFF.

About this clone: Within the sample, other DNA sequences also encode this same CDR3. J is TRBJ2-5 and V is TRBV5-1, with D hard to call. The CDR3 extends over 13 amino acids. Germline-derived CDR1 and CDR2 are SGHRS and YFSETQ. The ends were cut back, 0 bases at V and 4 bases at J, with 7 bases in the middle. CDR3 nucleotides: TGCGCCAGCAGCTTGGGAGGTGGAGAGACCCAGTACTTC. It specifies CASSLGGGETQYF.

As to this clone: One junction end does not reproduce the germline sequence, and a read error may be involved. The chain uses TRBV29-1 and TRBJ2-1; D is perhaps TRBD1 or TRBD2 (5 bases each). This CDR3 has 14 residues. Germline assignment: CDR1 SQVTM and CDR2 ANQGSEA. CDR3 sequence reads: CSVGGDSGYNEQFF. CDR3 nucleotide sequence: TGTTCCGTTGGGGGAGACTCCGGCTACAATGAGCAGTTCTTC.

The chain links TRBV28 to TRBJ1-2; D is perhaps TRBD1 (6 bases). The CDR3 consists of 16 residues. CDR1 is MDHEN and CDR2 is SYDVKM in the germline V gene. Trimming took 5 bases from V and 7 from J, leaving 23 bases between them. The CDR3 DNA follows: TGTGCCAGCAGTCCCCACCCCAGGGGCCCCATGGGTGGCTACACCTTC. As protein: CASSPHPRGPMGGYTF.

The chain couples TRBV30 to TRBJ2-1, with D possibly matching TRBD2 (5 bases). This CDR3 comprises 16 residues. Between the trimmed V and J ends, which lost 0 bases and 4 bases, there was a span of 16 bases. CDR1 is GTSNPN, CDR2 SVGIG, per germline (reference sequence). The CDR3 region is CAWSVALGRGYNEQFF. CDR3 DNA sequence: TGTGCCTGGAGTGTAGCACTCGGGCGAGGGTACAATGAGCAGTTCTTC.

This chain connects TRBV2 to TRBJ2-7, with D perhaps matching TRBD1 or TRBD2 (5 bases each). Trimming shortened V by 8 bases and J by 2 bases, and 10 bases separated the two germline ends. This CDR3 spans 12 amino acids. The V gene's germline CDR1 is SNHLY and CDR2 FYNNEI. The CDR3 loop reads CASSRETYEQYF. The CDR3 nucleotides read TGTGCCAGCTCCAGGGAGACCTACGAGCAGTACTTC.